This entry lists 20 T cell receptor beta chains sequenced from one sample in a study of vaccination and CD4 T cells after COVID-19. Treatment: 10-day PBMC culture with coronavirus spike peptide pools or control peptides (ViraFEST assay). Once obtained from cultured CD4+ T cells, the DNA was sequenced using the Oncomine TCR Beta short-read assay. A single record per CDR3 protein comes from TCRdb applying MiXCR to the PCR reads. The sample consists of roughly 14,000 distinct CDR3 sequences, 29% of them appearing once. Antigens of these TCRs are unknown. The sample here was CD4+ T cells from blood, cultured in vitro, taken before SARS-CoV-2 vaccination. The receptors were gathered from a human donor who received a COVID-19 vaccine.

J is TRBJ1-1 and V is TRBV5-1; perhaps TRBD1 as D (6 bases). Germline CDR1 reads SGHRS; CDR2 reads YFSETQ. The V end lost 0 bases, the J end lost 4 bases, and 10 bases lay between the germline ends. This CDR3 is built from 14 residues. The CDR3 sequence is CASSLEGGFTEAFF. CDR3 nucleotides: TGCGCCAGCAGCTTGGAGGGGGGATTCACTGAAGCTTTCTTT.

Comments on this clonotype: The CDR3 carries no conserved terminal phenylalanine or tryptophan, so it likely arises from a read error. The chain carries TRBV12-3 or TRBV12-4 and TRBJ2-6; D may be TRBD2 (7 bases). The CDR3 runs to 17 residues. The V end was cut by 7 bases, the J end by 0 bases, with 16 bases between. The CDR3 region has the DNA TGTGCCAGCAACCTAAGGGGGGGTCCCTCTGGGGCCAACGTCCTGACTTAT. Translating it yields CASNLRGGPSGANVLTY.

The sample holds a few counts of this clonotype. J is TRBJ1-5 and V is TRBV2; TRBD1 agrees at 7 bases. The CDR3 totals 15 residues. The germline V gene has CDR1 SNHLY and CDR2 FYNNEI. The trim removed 5 bases at V and 6 bases at J, leaving 10 bases unmatched. CDR3 region: CASSYSGGHGQPQHF. The CDR3 DNA follows: TGTGCCAGCAGTTATTCAGGGGGGCACGGTCAGCCCCAGCATTTT.

This clonotype was counted a few times. The DNA for the CDR3 is TGTGCCTCCAGGGGGACAGCCTACGAGCAGTACTTC. It yields the protein CASRGTAYEQYF. This chain links TRBV30 with TRBJ2-7, with 7 nucleotides matching TRBD1. Trimming at V came to 7 bases and at J to 2 bases, leaving 5 bases not matched to a gene. Looked up from germline, CDR1 is GTSNPN and CDR2 is SVGIG (reference sequence). The CDR3 totals 12 residues.

The chain recombines TRBV20-1 with TRBJ2-5; TRBD2 aligns across 10 bases. Germline V gene sequence: CDR1 DFQATT, CDR2 SNEGSKA (reference sequence). This CDR3 is built from 14 residues. Losses at the gene ends were 1 base for V and 7 bases for J; bases not matched to a gene: 6. The CDR3 DNA reads as TGCAGTGCTAGAGGCCAGCGGGGGGGCGGGACCCAGTACTTC. Translated: CSARGQRGGGTQYF.

The chain has TRBV5-1 and TRBJ1-1; no clear D gene. The CDR3 has 15 amino acids. Germline V gene data show CDR1 as SGHRS and CDR2 as YFSETQ. The germline V and J ends were trimmed by 3 bases and 4 bases, with 16 bases remaining between them. The CDR3 spells CASSSGREMGTEAFF. As DNA, the CDR3 is TGCGCCAGCAGCTCGGGCCGGGAGATGGGCACTGAAGCTTTCTTT. The variable domain in full, with the rest retrieved from reference TRBV5-1 and TRBJ1-1, is KAGVTQTPRYLIKTRGQQVTLSCSPISGHRSVSWYQQTPGQGLQFLFEYFSETQRNKGNFPGRFSGRQFSNSRSEMNVSTLELGDSALYLCASSSGREMGTEAFFGQGTRLTVV.

By share, this clonotype ranks as hyperexpanded. The J gene is TRBJ1-2, the V gene TRBV27; perhaps TRBD1 as D (5 bases). This CDR3 is built from 14 residues. Germline loops: CDR1 MNHEY, CDR2 SMNVEV (reference sequence). V was trimmed by 8 bases and J by 4 bases, leaving 17 bases between them. The CDR3 loop is CASASGASPYGYTF. CDR3 DNA: TGTGCCAGCGCCTCCGGGGCCTCCCCCTATGGCTACACCTTC.

This clonotype came up a few times. The J gene is TRBJ2-5, the V gene TRBV20-1; D may be TRBD2 (5 bases). Trimming removed 3 bases at V and 4 bases at J, with 12 bases between. This CDR3 contains 13 residues. CDR1 and CDR2 (germline): DFQATT, SNEGSKA (reference sequence). The CDR3 DNA follows: TGCAGTGCTAGGGCTAGCTGGGGAGAGACCCAGTACTTC. Protein product: CSARASWGETQYF.

The chain combines TRBV7-6 with TRBJ2-7, with 8 bases lining up with TRBD1. Trimming took 0 bases from V and 7 from J; bases not matched to a gene: 8. The CDR3 consists of 15 residues. CDR1 is SGHVS and CDR2 is FNYEAQ in the germline V gene. The CDR3: CASSLARTGMGEQYF. DNA of the CDR3: TGTGCCAGCAGCTTAGCGAGGACAGGGATGGGAGAGCAGTACTTC.

In its sample, this clonotype was seen a few times. V and J are TRBV2 and TRBJ1-2; no clear D. The V end lost 6 bases, the J end lost 2 bases, and 13 bases lay between the germline ends. The germline V gene encodes CDR1 SNHLY and CDR2 FYNNEI. The CDR3 length is 14 residues. CDR3 protein: CASRALSGNYGYTF. CDR3 bases: TGTGCCAGCAGAGCCCTGAGCGGAAACTATGGCTACACCTTC.

The chain joins TRBV30 to TRBJ2-3; D is possibly TRBD2 (5 bases). The CDR3 is 16 residues long. Deletions cut 1 base from V and 2 bases from J, with 16 bases between. Germline V lookup: CDR1 GTSNPN, CDR2 SVGIG (reference sequence). This chain's CDR3 is CAWSGRDRGSTDTQYF. The CDR3 region has the DNA TGTGCCTGGAGTGGCCGGGATCGGGGTTCCACAGATACGCAGTATTTT.

The table lists this clonotype with a few counts. The gene calls are TRBV2 and TRBJ1-6, with TRBD1 matching 10 bases. The germline gives CDR1 SNHLY, CDR2 FYNNEI. The CDR3 extends over 14 amino acids. The V and J ends lost 6 bases and 10 bases, in that order; junction bases with no gene match: 6. CDR3 nucleotides: TGTGCCAGCAGCCGGGACAGGGGACACTCACCCCTCCACTTT. Translation gives CASSRDRGHSPLHF.

The J gene is TRBJ2-1, the V gene TRBV7-9, with 12 bases matching TRBD2. There are 15 residues in the CDR3. The V segment lost 5 bases and the J segment 7 bases; nucleotides outside the gene matches: 6. Germline CDR1 and CDR2: SEHNR and FQNEAQ (reference sequence). The CDR3 coding sequence is TGTGCCAGCAGCAAACTAGCGGGGGGTGATAATGAGCAGTTCTTC. This codes for CASSKLAGGDNEQFF.

The rearrangement links TRBV5-1 to TRBJ1-1; the match to TRBD1 covers 7 bases. Germline loops: CDR1 SGHRS, CDR2 YFSETQ. CDR3 length equals 15 residues. Trimming took 3 bases from V and 2 from J; bases not matched to a gene: 7. The CDR3 is CASSSTGTANTEAFF. Here the CDR3 DNA reads TGCGCCAGCAGCTCGACCGGGACAGCAAACACTGAAGCTTTCTTT. The full variable domain, rest sourced from reference TRBV5-1 and TRBJ1-1, is KAGVTQTPRYLIKTRGQQVTLSCSPISGHRSVSWYQQTPGQGLQFLFEYFSETQRNKGNFPGRFSGRQFSNSRSEMNVSTLELGDSALYLCASSSTGTANTEAFFGQGTRLTVV.

This clonotype was found a few times. The chain carries TRBV24-1 and TRBJ2-5; 11 bases match TRBD2. Looked up from germline, CDR1 is KGHDR and CDR2 is SFDVKD. The V segment lost 7 bases and the J segment 4 bases; nucleotides outside the gene matches: 4. CDR3 length equals 14 residues. This CDR3 is CATRASGGLETQYF. The CDR3 nucleotides read TGTGCCACCAGGGCTAGCGGGGGGTTAGAGACCCAGTACTTC.

On this clonotype: The junction differs from germline at one of its ends, possibly a read error. The chain combines TRBV6-1 with TRBJ2-7, with TRBD2 matching 7 bases. Germline lookup yields CDR1 MNHNS and CDR2 SASEGT. CDR3 length: 14 residues. The CDR3 is CTSTGGLVPREQYF. The DNA for the CDR3 is TGTACCAGTACCGGCGGACTAGTCCCTAGGGAGCAGTACTTC.

The chain joins TRBV2 to TRBJ2-2; 7 nucleotides match TRBD1. V lost 5 bases, J lost 7 bases, and 10 bases stayed unmatched. This CDR3 region has 15 residues. Germline-derived CDR1 and CDR2 are SNHLY and FYNNEI. CDR3 residues: CASSLNRQGGGELFF. CDR3 bases: TGTGCCAGCAGTTTGAATCGACAGGGTGGCGGGGAGCTGTTTTTT.

This chain joins TRBV20-1 and TRBJ1-1, with D possibly TRBD1 on 5 matching bases. This CDR3 is 13 amino acids long. The germline V gene encodes CDR1 DFQATT and CDR2 SNEGSKA (reference sequence). Trimming stripped 4 bases from V and 1 base from J, with 10 bases between. The CDR3 is CSAKGTRNTEAFF. Here the CDR3 DNA reads TGCAGTGCTAAAGGGACCCGGAACACTGAAGCTTTCTTT.

V and J are TRBV24-1 and TRBJ2-1, with D tentatively TRBD1 (5 bases). CDR1 is KGHDR, CDR2 SFDVKD, per germline. The length of the CDR3 is 11 residues. V was shortened by 5 bases and J by 10 bases, with 8 bases between the two germline ends. The CDR3 here is CATSARTEQFF. In DNA form, the CDR3 reads TGTGCCACCAGTGCAAGGACAGAGCAGTTCTTC.

J is TRBJ2-5 and V is TRBV24-1, with TRBD1 identical over 8 bases. The CDR3 has 16 amino acids. CDR1 and CDR2 (germline): KGHDR, SFDVKD. The J segment lost 5 bases and the V segment lost 4 bases, leaving 11 bases of the junction unmatched. CDR3 nucleotide sequence: TGTGCCACCAGTGAAGGCAACAGGGGGATATTTGAGACCCAGTACTTC. Its protein is CATSEGNRGIFETQYF.